Shown below are 20 T cell receptor beta chains from a single sample sequenced in a study of CD8 T cells in ankylosing spondylitis. In TCRdb, the 5' RACE reads were re-called with MiXCR into one record per CDR3 protein. The sample holds 160,000 or so distinct CDR3 sequences, roughly 10% seen once. Sequenced material: blood, either unsorted or a sorted T cell fraction (not recorded which). These receptor sequences come from a female donor with ankylosing spondylitis or in good health (not recorded which).

A few counts support this clonotype. This rearrangement joins TRBV7-9 to TRBJ2-7; TRBD1 agrees at 9 bases. The germline V gene has CDR1 SEHNR and CDR2 FQNEAQ (reference sequence). J gave up 7 bases and V 5 bases, and 6 bases lay outside the gene matches. The CDR3 covers 13 residues. The CDR3 DNA follows: TGTGCCAGCAGCCCCCCGGGACAGGGTGAGCAGTACTTC. This sequence encodes CASSPPGQGEQYF.

This clonotype showed up many times. The genes are TRBV28 and TRBJ2-1; 12 bases fit TRBD2. There are 16 residues in the CDR3. Trimming cost V 7 bases and J 2 bases; bases outside gene matches: 6. In germline, CDR1 is MDHEN, CDR2 SYDVKM. CDR3 sequence: CASKLTSGSPYNEQFF. Here the CDR3 DNA reads TGTGCCAGCAAACTGACTAGCGGGAGTCCCTACAATGAGCAGTTCTTC.

The gene calls are TRBV19 and TRBJ1-1; maybe TRBD1 (6 bases). This CDR3 has 14 residues. Trimming removed 6 bases at V and 4 bases at J, with 15 bases between. Germline assignment: CDR1 LNHDA and CDR2 SQIVND (reference sequence). The CDR3 DNA reads TGTGCCAGTAGGGCGGCAGGGGTGGCCACTGAAGCTTTCTTT. As protein: CASRAAGVATEAFF.

This chain uses TRBV28 with TRBJ1-4; D uncertain. The CDR3 is 13 amino acids. V dropped 7 bases and J dropped 4 bases, with 10 bases sitting between them. Germline V gene sequence: CDR1 MDHEN, CDR2 SYDVKM. The CDR3 spells CASTYPLNEKLFF. The CDR3 DNA reads as TGTGCCAGCACCTATCCTCTTAATGAAAAACTGTTTTTT. The whole variable domain, filled in from reference TRBV28 and TRBJ1-4, reads DVKVTQSSRYLVKRTGEKVFLECVQDMDHENMFWYRQDPGLGLRLIYFSYDVKMKEKGDIPEGYSVSREKKERFSLILESASTNQTSMYLCASTYPLNEKLFFGSGTQLSVL.

The chain links TRBV15 to TRBJ2-6; either TRBD1 or TRBD2 may fit D (5 bases each). CDR3 length equals 18 residues. Trimming removed 5 bases at V and 0 bases at J, with 17 bases between. The germline CDR1 and CDR2 sequences are LNHNV and YYDKDF (reference sequence). The CDR3 is CATSRTGTDPSGANVLTF. CDR3 sequence (DNA): TGTGCCACCAGCCGCACCGGGACGGACCCCTCTGGGGCCAACGTCCTGACTTTC. Complete variable domain (other parts from reference TRBV15 and TRBJ2-6): DAMVIQNPRYQVTQFGKPVTLSCSQTLNHNVMYWYQQKSSQAPKLLFHYYDKDFNNEADTPDNFQSRRPNTSFCFLDIRSPGLGDTAMYLCATSRTGTDPSGANVLTFGAGSRLTVL.

This clonotype was detected ten times or more. The chain uses TRBV12-3 or TRBV12-4 and TRBJ2-3, with D unclear. V was cut by 6 bases and J by 1 base, with 2 bases left in between. This CDR3 region has 11 residues. CDR3 sequence: CASSRTDTQYF. CDR3 nucleotide sequence: TGTGCCAGCAGCCGCACAGATACGCAGTATTTT.

This chain links TRBV27 with TRBJ1-6, with TRBD1 as a possible D gene (5 bases). This CDR3 region has 16 residues. V was shortened by 0 bases and J by 9 bases, with 15 bases between the two germline ends. The germline V gene encodes CDR1 MNHEY and CDR2 SMNVEV (reference sequence). The CDR3 nucleotides read TGTGCCAGCAGTTTATCGGTCGGGGGAGTGGGTTCACCCCTCCACTTT. Its protein product is CASSLSVGGVGSPLHF.

This clonotype has just a few counts. The CDR3 loop is CSARDLAGIYEQYF. DNA of the CDR3: TGCAGTGCTAGAGATCTAGCGGGGATCTACGAGCAGTACTTC. The chain is built from TRBV20-1 and TRBJ2-7; 9 positions match TRBD2. Germline assignment: CDR1 DFQATT and CDR2 SNEGSKA (reference sequence). The CDR3 has 14 amino acids. V gave up 0 bases and J gave up 3 bases; unmatched junction bases: 3.

This clonotype was counted only a few times. The J gene is TRBJ2-4, the V gene TRBV7-8; 7 bases are a match to TRBD1. Germline V gene sequence: CDR1 SGHVS, CDR2 FQNEAQ. The CDR3 contains 17 residues. V was pared by 5 bases and J by 0 bases, with 10 bases of the junction left unmatched. CDR3 sequence: CASSSTRDSLAKNIQYF. The CDR3 bases are TGTGCCAGCAGCAGCACCCGGGACAGCTTAGCCAAAAACATTCAGTACTTC.

This clonotype was seen only a few times. V gene TRBV7-8 combines with J gene TRBJ1-2; 7 bases align to TRBD1. The CDR3 is 16 residues long. Unmatched junction bases numbered 15, after V lost 5 bases and J lost 6 bases. Germline V lookup: CDR1 SGHVS, CDR2 FQNEAQ. The chain's CDR3 is CASSLMPGQKVNGYTF. For the CDR3, the DNA is TGTGCCAGCAGCCTAATGCCGGGACAGAAGGTGAATGGCTACACCTTC.

This clonotype was observed at least ten times. V is TRBV7-9 and J is TRBJ1-2, with 8 bases matching TRBD1. The V gene end was trimmed by 5 bases and the J gene end by 3 bases; junction bases not matched to a gene: 5. The CDR3 totals 14 residues. Germline CDR1 SEHNR, CDR2 FQNEAQ (reference sequence). This CDR3 is CASSRAGGYYGYTF. The CDR3 DNA is TGTGCCAGCAGCCGAGCAGGGGGCTACTATGGCTACACCTTC.

This clonotype was observed a handful of times. This chain connects TRBV28 to TRBJ2-5; D ambiguous. This CDR3 spans 14 amino acids. V was cut by 5 bases and J by 6 bases, with 16 bases left in between. Germline-derived CDR1 and CDR2 are MDHEN and SYDVKM. The CDR3: CASSPRRWGKTQYF. The CDR3 DNA reads as TGTGCCAGCAGTCCCCGCAGGTGGGGAAAGACCCAGTACTTC.

The rearrangement links TRBV11-2 to TRBJ2-3, with D perhaps given as TRBD1 or TRBD2 (6 bases each). CDR3 length: 14 amino acids. V was cut by 3 bases and J by 6 bases, with 13 bases left in between. The germline gives CDR1 SGHAT, CDR2 FQNNGV. This chain's CDR3 is CASSFRRGVDTQYF. CDR3 coding DNA: TGTGCCAGCAGCTTCCGGAGGGGGGTGGATACGCAGTATTTT. The full variable domain, completed using reference TRBV11-2 and TRBJ2-3, is EAGVAQSPRYKIIEKRQSVAFWCNPISGHATLYWYQQILGQGPKLLIQFQNNGVVDDSQLPKDRFSAERLKGVDSTLKIQPAKLEDSAVYLCASSFRRGVDTQYFGPGTRLTVL.

This chain joins TRBV18 and TRBJ1-1; D not resolved. This CDR3 contains 11 residues. Germline values: CDR1 KGHSH, CDR2 LQKENI. The germline V and J ends were trimmed by 6 bases and 9 bases, with 11 bases remaining between them. Written as DNA, the CDR3 is TGTGCCAGCTCGATGACGAAAAAAGCTTTCTTT. Protein sequence: CASSMTKKAFF.

This clonotype was recorded at least ten times. The chain has TRBV12-3 or TRBV12-4 and TRBJ2-7; 12 positions agree with TRBD2. With 2 bases clipped from V and 4 bases from J, the junction kept 0 bases outside the gene matches. The CDR3 consists of 14 residues. The CDR3 sequence is CASSLTSGRYEQYF. For the CDR3, the DNA is TGTGCCAGCAGTTTAACTAGCGGGAGGTACGAGCAGTACTTC.

This clonotype showed up just a few times. This rearrangement joins TRBV28 to TRBJ1-1; D is unclear. The germline gives CDR1 MDHEN, CDR2 SYDVKM. Deletions cut 6 bases from V and 8 bases from J, with 10 bases between. The CDR3 extends over 11 amino acids. This CDR3 is CASRSILEAFF. CDR3 coding DNA: TGTGCCAGCAGATCCATCCTCGAAGCTTTCTTT.

In its sample, this clonotype was seen a few times. The chain links TRBV15 to TRBJ2-3, with a weak D call TRBD2 (6 bases). The CDR3 runs 16 residues. V was shortened by 5 bases and J by 1 base, with 16 bases between the two germline ends. Germline CDR1 and CDR2: LNHNV and YYDKDF (reference sequence). The chain's CDR3 is CATSGGRGARTDTQYF. The CDR3 DNA reads as TGTGCCACCAGCGGTGGTCGCGGGGCCCGCACAGATACGCAGTATTTT. The complete variable domain, with remaining parts taken from reference TRBV15 and TRBJ2-3, reads DAMVIQNPRYQVTQFGKPVTLSCSQTLNHNVMYWYQQKSSQAPKLLFHYYDKDFNNEADTPDNFQSRRPNTSFCFLDIRSPGLGDTAMYLCATSGGRGARTDTQYFGPGTRLTVL.

The chain joins TRBV4-3 to TRBJ2-1; tentative D call: TRBD2 (6 bases). The V end was cut by 5 bases, the J end by 9 bases, with 17 bases between. This CDR3 has 14 amino acids. CDR1 is LGHNA, CDR2 YSLEER, per germline. The CDR3 region has the DNA TGCGCCAGCAGCGAAGGAGGGTCGGGCGGTGAGCAGTTCTTC. It yields the protein CASSEGGSGGEQFF.

This clonotype was observed a handful of times. J is TRBJ2-5 and V is TRBV6-2 or TRBV6-3; TRBD1 or TRBD2 may be the D gene (6 bases each). CDR3 length equals 15 residues. CDR1 is MNHEY, CDR2 SVGEGT, per germline. The V gene lost 6 bases and the J gene lost 2 bases, with 16 bases spanning the gap. The CDR3 is CASSTDRRGQETQYF. The DNA of the CDR3 is TGTGCCAGCAGCACCGACAGGAGGGGACAAGAGACCCAGTACTTC.

A few counts support this clonotype. This rearrangement joins TRBV5-8 to TRBJ2-5; D not resolved. In germline, CDR1 is SGHTS, CDR2 YDEGEE. V shed 4 bases and J shed 7 bases, with 11 bases lying between them. The CDR3 sequence is 12 residues long. CDR3 nucleotides: TGTGCCAGCAGCCTACACCGAGGGACCCAGTACTTC. Its translation: CASSLHRGTQYF.